Included here is one TCR beta chain sequence, with context. Its specificity is not known. The data were obtained in a study of T cell responses to AZD1222 COVID-19 vaccine. Study conclusions and caveats: Regions 160-218 and 743-854 dominated among vaccine-associated CD4 TCRs spanning spike.

Germline V gene data show CDR1 as SGHTA and CDR2 as FQGNSA. V lost 2 bases and J 5 bases, leaving 14 bases between the germline ends. This CDR3 contains 15 residues. The method was immunoSEQ multiplex PCR; TCRdb's version includes in-frame clones alone and lacks a portion of them. Of 100,000 to 150,000 clones listed, 88% are singletons. The chain recombines TRBV7-2 with TRBJ2-3; D tentatively reads TRBD1 or TRBD2 (6 bases each). Source: peripheral blood, taken on day 0 of AZD1222 vaccination. The receptor was isolated from an adult in good health. The CDR3 loop reads CASSLNGGRGDTQYF. In DNA, the CDR3 is TGTGCCAGCAGCTTAAACGGGGGCCGGGGAGATACGCAGTATTTT. Filled out from reference TRBV7-2 and TRBJ2-3, the complete variable domain reads GAGVSQSPSNKVTEKGKDVELRCDPISGHTALYWYRQSLGQGLEFLIYFQGNSAPDKSGLPSDRFSAERTGGSVSTLTIQRTQQEDSAVYLCASSLNGGRGDTQYFGPGTRLTVL.